The rows below give T cell receptor beta chains drawn from one sample of a study of shared clonotypes between healthy human individuals. Produced via immunoSEQ multiplex PCR; TCRdb's table is partial and in-frame only. The sample shows over 850,000 clones, about 80% of them seen only once. Sequenced sample: memory CD4+ T cells from PBMCs. The receptor source for this set is a man between 18 and 29 years old in good health. Some clones in this sample may be carry-over from other donors' samples. Each CDR3 is given without its conserved first and last residue. Fields, in order: V gene, CDR3 protein.

v_call: TRBV7-9; cdr3_aa: ASSGHYTNTDTQY
v_call: TRBV19; cdr3_aa: ASSIVGSDEQY
v_call: TRBV28; cdr3_aa: ASRGGGVANTEAF
v_call: TRBV11-3; cdr3_aa: ASSEGTAGNTIY
v_call: TRBV5-1; cdr3_aa: ASSLGGPTDGYT
v_call: TRBV6-6; cdr3_aa: ASRYSYSGELF
v_call: TRBV6-6; cdr3_aa: ASHSGQLIAKNIQY
v_call: TRBV4-1; cdr3_aa: ASSQGNGGGQWETQY
v_call: TRBV28; cdr3_aa: ASSPIGTGYYEQY
v_call: TRBV28; cdr3_aa: AARLGGVRYGYT
v_call: TRBV5-6; cdr3_aa: ASSLRAGAREQY
v_call: TRBV7-2; cdr3_aa: ASSPQGRGVDTQY
v_call: TRBV19; cdr3_aa: ASSRNLLPGQGDPSNQPQH
v_call: TRBV2; cdr3_aa: ASRPPGQVGYGYT
v_call: TRBV6-1; cdr3_aa: ASSELMVGAHQPQH
v_call: TRBV30; cdr3_aa: AWSGERAGRWVTQY
v_call: TRBV6-1; cdr3_aa: ASSRDVGSYEQY
v_call: TRBV5-1; cdr3_aa: ASSQGLNSGNTIY
v_call: TRBV7-8; cdr3_aa: ASNDGRGGHKNIQY
v_call: TRBV4-3; cdr3_aa: ASSHDRGPDSSYEQY
v_call: TRBV2; cdr3_aa: ASRGAPSVDEQY
v_call: TRBV29-1; cdr3_aa: SVDSATGAIRETQY
v_call: TRBV6-6; cdr3_aa: ASSLRQGGEQY
v_call: TRBV7-9; cdr3_aa: ASSFYQDLYGYT
v_call: TRBV27; cdr3_aa: ASSLRGQDEQY
v_call: TRBV9; cdr3_aa: ASSVAARGREQY
v_call: TRBV5-4; cdr3_aa: ASSLDGNQPQH
v_call: TRBV7-3; cdr3_aa: ASSSPGLAAHNEQF
v_call: TRBV4-2; cdr3_aa: ASSQDGGTGGYEQY
v_call: TRBV4-2; cdr3_aa: ASSQDRGYEKSTNEKLF
v_call: TRBV28; cdr3_aa: ASSLREAGGYT
v_call: TRBV5-1; cdr3_aa: ASSLVPRGTMGYT
v_call: TRBV11-2; cdr3_aa: ASGQLQETQY
v_call: TRBV5-1; cdr3_aa: ASSLGTGGNEQY
v_call: TRBV10-2; cdr3_aa: ASGEGYTEAF
v_call: TRBV21-1; cdr3_aa: ASHLFEGAAREQY
v_call: TRBV18; cdr3_aa: ASSPRKGGETQY
v_call: TRBV28; cdr3_aa: ASSLSLPLRAQY
v_call: TRBV19; cdr3_aa: ASSIGLARGTDTQY
v_call: TRBV4-1; cdr3_aa: ASSQGIGGSLEETQY
v_call: TRBV7-8; cdr3_aa: ASSLAPGGYGYT
v_call: TRBV5-1; cdr3_aa: ASSSTIDGYT
v_call: TRBV21-1; cdr3_aa: ASSKALGGLNTEAF
v_call: TRBV5-4; cdr3_aa: ASSLAGSTDTQY
v_call: TRBV9; cdr3_aa: ASSARVGVGELF
v_call: TRBV7-9; cdr3_aa: ASSLNLRAF
v_call: TRBV7-2; cdr3_aa: AGRQGRGYT
v_call: TRBV5-1; cdr3_aa: ASSSKVSGPGGYT
v_call: TRBV5-1; cdr3_aa: ASSGATGSGDTQY
v_call: TRBV5-1; cdr3_aa: ASSLGDRVSYEQY
v_call: TRBV2; cdr3_aa: ASGGLAGSTDTQY
v_call: TRBV7-2; cdr3_aa: ASSQQQGGFS
v_call: TRBV7-9; cdr3_aa: ASSLVQGRGYGYT
v_call: TRBV2; cdr3_aa: ASSEGEYPPYEQY
v_call: TRBV10-3; cdr3_aa: AISEWGNTIY